This T cell receptor (beta chain) appears in the sequencing data of a study of blood T cell repertoires in COVID-19. Looking at the study overall: The origin of the acute and convalescent COVID-19 samples was the United States, Italy and Spain.

Method: immunoSEQ multiplex PCR; TCRdb's copy keeps in-frame clones and lacks some. The sample yields 100,000 to 120,000 clones, around three quarters seen once. Trimming took 7 bases from V and 0 from J; bases not matched to a gene: 5. The CDR3 runs to 14 residues. Germline loops: CDR1 MNHEY, CDR2 SVGAGI. The J gene is TRBJ1-1, the V gene TRBV6-5; 7 bases align to TRBD1. This TCR was recovered from an older woman with acute or convalescent COVID-19. The sequencing input was peripheral blood. For the CDR3, the DNA is TGTGCCAGCAAACGGGACAGCATGAACACTGAAGCTTTCTTT. Amino acid sequence: CASKRDSMNTEAFF.